Each of the 20 T cell receptor beta chains below was sequenced from the same sample in a study of blood T cell repertoires in COVID-19. The data were produced by immunoSEQ multiplex PCR, yet TCRdb's version contains in-frame clones alone and is incomplete. The sample lists roughly 200,000 clones, approximately 78% seen once, with nearly 9.5% in the top ten. Sequencing was carried out using PBMCs or T cells enriched from blood (not recorded which). These receptors were collected from a man aged 40-49 years who had recovered from COVID-19.

This chain links TRBV24-1 with TRBJ2-1; 8 bases match TRBD1. The germline V gene has CDR1 KGHDR and CDR2 SFDVKD. The trim removed 7 bases at V and 5 bases at J, leaving 6 bases unmatched. This CDR3 is built from 14 residues. The CDR3 nucleotides read TGTGCCACCAGCGGGACAGGAACCCACAATGAGCAGTTCTTC. Its translation: CATSGTGTHNEQFF.

The rearrangement uses TRBV19 and TRBJ1-5; D unclear. The CDR3 contains 15 residues. Germline V gene lookup returns CDR1 LNHDA and CDR2 SQIVND (reference sequence). The V end was cut by 5 bases, the J end by 0 bases, with 11 bases between. The CDR3 coding sequence is TGTGCCAGTAGTGAGGGTTGGCTTAGCAATCAGCCCCAGCATTTT. Amino acids: CASSEGWLSNQPQHF.

This chain connects TRBV2 to TRBJ1-2; 8 nucleotides agree with TRBD1. The CDR3 loop spans 14 amino acids. V shed 6 bases, J shed 4 bases, and the junction held 7 bases outside the gene matches. Germline loops: CDR1 SNHLY, CDR2 FYNNEI. Here the CDR3 reads CASSFGQGVYGYTF. CDR3 DNA: TGTGCCAGCAGCTTCGGACAGGGTGTCTATGGCTACACCTTC.

The V call is TRBV18, the J call TRBJ1-3, with TRBD1 matching 7 bases. Germline V gene lookup returns CDR1 KGHSH and CDR2 LQKENI. Losses at the gene ends were 4 bases for V and 8 bases for J; bases not matched to a gene: 8. The CDR3 length is 14 residues. The CDR3 loop is CASSLPGQRHTIYF. The DNA for the CDR3 is TGTGCCAGCTCACTCCCGGGACAGAGACACACCATATATTTT.

V is TRBV11-2 and J is TRBJ2-1; possible D gene TRBD2, 5 bases. Germline lookup yields CDR1 SGHAT and CDR2 FQNNGV. Trimming pared 2 bases from V and 4 bases from J, leaving 6 bases between. The CDR3 covers 13 residues. CDR3 in amino acids: CASSLRGYNEQFF. In DNA form, the CDR3 reads TGTGCCAGCAGCTTACGGGGATACAATGAGCAGTTCTTC.

The chain combines TRBV19 with TRBJ2-5, with D tentatively TRBD2 (5 bases). The ends were cut back, 3 bases at V and 5 bases at J, with 10 bases in the middle. The germline V gene has CDR1 LNHDA and CDR2 SQIVND (reference sequence). The CDR3 totals 13 residues. For the CDR3, the DNA is TGTGCCAGTAGTATGTCTAGAGGGGAGACCCAGTACTTC. Its translation is CASSMSRGETQYF.

V gene TRBV6-5 combines with J gene TRBJ2-5; a possible D gene is TRBD2 (5 bases). With 4 bases removed from V and 5 bases from J, the gap between germline ends came to 17 bases. This CDR3 spans 15 amino acids. Germline-derived CDR1 and CDR2 are MNHEY and SVGAGI. CDR3: CASSSPPTRGETQYF. CDR3 DNA sequence: TGTGCCAGCAGTTCCCCGCCGACTCGAGGGGAGACCCAGTACTTC.

The chain links TRBV9 to TRBJ1-1; D unclear. This CDR3 is 14 amino acids long. CDR1 is SGDLS, CDR2 YYNGEE, per germline. V lost 2 bases to trimming and J lost 5 bases, with 13 bases between them. CDR3 nucleotide sequence: TGTGCCAGCAGCGTTTCGGGGAGCGGTACTGAAGCTTTCTTT. Translated: CASSVSGSGTEAFF.

This clone was counted once. The chain recombines TRBV30 with TRBJ1-1; 7 nucleotides agree with TRBD1. The J segment lost 2 bases and the V segment lost 5 bases, leaving 5 bases of the junction unmatched. Germline CDR1 GTSNPN, CDR2 SVGIG (reference sequence). The CDR3 has 13 residues. The chain's CDR3 is CAWGTDFNTEAFF. In nucleotides, the CDR3 is TGTGCCTGGGGGACAGACTTTAACACTGAAGCTTTCTTT.

In its sample, this clone was seen once. The V gene is TRBV12-3 or TRBV12-4, the J gene TRBJ2-7, with 7 bases matching TRBD1. Trimming at V came to 5 bases and at J to 1 base, leaving 2 bases not matched to a gene. The CDR3 extends over 13 amino acids. The CDR3 reads CASSKDRSYEQYF. The CDR3 DNA follows: TGTGCCAGCAGTAAGGACAGGTCCTACGAGCAGTACTTC.

This clone was detected only a few times. The V and J genes are TRBV5-5 and TRBJ1-6, with TRBD1 identical over 8 bases. Germline values: CDR1 SGHKS, CDR2 YYEKEE (reference sequence). Trimming at V came to 3 bases and at J to 6 bases, leaving 5 bases not matched to a gene. This CDR3 is 15 amino acids long. The DNA for the CDR3 is TGTGCCAGCAGCTGGAGCGGACAGGGTAATTCACCCCTCCACTTT. This sequence encodes CASSWSGQGNSPLHF.

The rearrangement links TRBV27 to TRBJ1-6; D uncertain. CDR1 is MNHEY and CDR2 is SMNVEV in the germline V gene (reference sequence). This CDR3 has 13 residues. V dropped 8 bases and J dropped 6 bases, with 11 bases sitting between them. The CDR3 sequence is CASAVMTNSPLHF. DNA for the CDR3: TGTGCCAGCGCGGTGATGACTAATTCACCCCTCCACTTT.

This clone was seen just once. The chain recombines TRBV3-1 (or the pseudogene TRBV3-2) with TRBJ1-3; 9 nucleotides line up with TRBD1. The germline CDR1 and CDR2 sequences are LGHDT and YNNKEL (reference sequence). J gave up 4 bases and V 2 bases, and 6 bases lay outside the gene matches. The CDR3 spans 16 residues. CDR3 sequence: CASSQNTGGTGNTIYF. DNA for the CDR3: TGTGCCAGCAGCCAAAATACAGGGGGCACGGGAAACACCATATATTTT.

V is TRBV4-2 and J is TRBJ1-2, with D unclear. Germline values: CDR1 LGHNA, CDR2 YNFKEQ. V dropped 0 bases and J dropped 5 bases, with 4 bases sitting between them. The length of the CDR3 is 12 residues. The CDR3 loop is CASSQDRYGYTF. Written as DNA, the CDR3 is TGTGCCAGCAGCCAAGACAGGTATGGCTACACCTTC.

The chain employs TRBV2 and TRBJ1-2; 10 nucleotides align to TRBD1. V trimming: 7 bases; J trimming: 6 bases; junction bases outside the gene matches: 5. The CDR3 loop spans 13 amino acids. Per germline, CDR1 SNHLY and CDR2 FYNNEI. The CDR3 spells CASTKTGGDGYTF. In DNA form, the CDR3 reads TGTGCCAGCACTAAGACAGGGGGCGATGGCTACACCTTC.

There are many counts of this clone. The chain has TRBV5-1 and TRBJ2-7, with D tentatively TRBD1 (5 bases). Per germline, CDR1 SGHRS and CDR2 YFSETQ. The CDR3 covers 13 residues. Trimming stripped 7 bases from V and 3 bases from J, with 14 bases between. DNA of the CDR3: TGCGCCAGCTCCGGGCAGGGCCTCTACGAGCAGTACTTC. Translation gives CASSGQGLYEQYF.

J is TRBJ1-2 and V is TRBV6-5, with D possibly being TRBD1 (6 bases). V lost 7 bases, J lost 1 base, and 16 bases lay in between. Germline assignment: CDR1 MNHEY and CDR2 SVGAGI. The CDR3 runs to 15 residues. The CDR3 loop is CASTNRASYNYGYTF. Here the CDR3 DNA reads TGTGCCAGCACCAACAGGGCCAGCTATAACTATGGCTACACCTTC.

This chain joins TRBV19 and TRBJ2-7, with a tentative D call TRBD2 (6 bases). V shed 4 bases and J shed 3 bases, with 16 bases lying between them. The length of the CDR3 is 15 residues. The germline CDR1 and CDR2 sequences are LNHDA and SQIVND (reference sequence). CDR3 amino acids: CASSTRQGGDYEQYF. CDR3 bases: TGTGCCAGTAGTACACGACAAGGCGGGGACTACGAGCAGTACTTC.

This rearrangement joins TRBV4-1 to TRBJ1-6, with TRBD1 identical over 8 bases. Losses at the gene ends were 1 base for V and 8 bases for J; bases not matched to a gene: 10. There are 17 residues in the CDR3. Germline CDR1 is MGHRA and CDR2 is YSYEKL. CDR3 loop: CASSQGPGGVSDSPLHF. CDR3 in DNA: TGCGCCAGCAGCCAAGGCCCAGGGGGCGTCTCGGATTCACCCCTCCACTTT.

This rearrangement joins TRBV4-1 to TRBJ2-7, with TRBD2 identical over 7 bases. CDR1 is MGHRA and CDR2 is YSYEKL in the germline V gene. The junction had 8 bases not matched to a gene; V was cut back by 3 bases and J by 6 bases. The CDR3 runs 14 residues. The CDR3 spells CASSQGGRESEQYF. In DNA, the CDR3 is TGCGCCAGCAGCCAGGGGGGGAGGGAGTCCGAGCAGTACTTC.